What follows describes a single TCR beta chain. What it binds is unknown. This record belongs to a study of regulatory T cells in long-lasting Graves disease. Overall study results and limits: New patients shared fewer public clonotypes (966) than persistent patients did (around 2,900). Gene preferences differed: TRBV28, TRBJ1-2, TRBJ2-5 in persistent cases.

The time point here: newly diagnosed GD, antithyroid drugs for less than 3 months. After RNA was extracted from PBMCs, the TCR library was made from it. For TCR beta, libraries came from iRepertoire HTBI primers and Arm-PCR of CDR3 regions. In the original processing: Samples jointly harbored roughly 60 TRBV and fewer than 15 TRBJ segments. Using its own MiXCR run on the multiplex PCR reads, TCRdb lists one record per CDR3 protein. These V and J calls derive from TCRdb rather than the authors' analysis. This repertoire shows about 620,000 distinct CDR3 sequences, roughly 15% found once; its top ten account for approximately 20%. V gave up 3 bases and J gave up 2 bases, with 7 bases separating them. Looked up from germline, CDR1 is MNHEY and CDR2 is SMNVEV (reference sequence). This CDR3 region has 13 residues. These data also featured in a second study, about T cells in Graves' hyperthyroidism and ophthalmopathy. That report notes: Every diagnosis used clinical symptoms, serum thyroxine and TRAb, thyroid ultrasound and orbital computed tomography.

The sequence derives from a woman in her 30s with Graves disease. The chain carries TRBV27 and TRBJ1-1; D call uncertain. Sequenced material: peripheral blood mononuclear cells (PBMCs), taken at new diagnosis, from a patient treated with antithyroid drugs. The CDR3 DNA reads as TGTGCCAGCAGTTTGTGGATCAACACTGAAGCTTTCTTT. Translating gives CASSLWINTEAFF.